This section outlines one T cell receptor (beta chain) sequence together with its context. Its cognate antigen is unknown. Around 10 milliliters of peripheral blood were drawn from each donor. V was pared by 4 bases and J by 6 bases, with 6 bases between. The germline V gene encodes CDR1 MGHDK and CDR2 SYGVNS. The CDR3 consists of 11 residues. The data were obtained in a study of blood T cells in healthy people across ages. Study at large: Template switching caught about one barcoded beta molecule for each two T cells. Notes on the study in general: Both naive CD4+ cell counts and diversity were greater in long-lived donors than in aged donors.

Alongside a J-beta primer mix, a sample-barcoded 5' primer served in a second PCR lasting roughly 6 to 11 cycles. CDR3-containing paired-end reads numbering at least 2.5 million came from each sample. One entry per CDR3 protein, called by TCRdb with MiXCR from the 5' RACE reads. This table holds roughly 1,300,000 distinct CDR3 sequences, almost 60% found once. The receptor's source is a man aged 18 to 29 in good health. The sequenced sample consisted of blood. The genes are TRBV25-1 and TRBJ1-2; D ambiguous. The DNA of the CDR3 is TGTGCCAGCAGTGTCCGGGATGGCTACACCTTC. It encodes CASSVRDGYTF.